Listed here are 9 T cell receptor beta chains from one sample, sequenced in a study of OX40 agonist ivuxolimab in advanced cancers. Clones were sequenced by immunoSEQ multiplex PCR, and TCRdb holds only the in-frame ones, with some missing. The table lists tens of thousands of clones, just over 85% of them singletons. The material was CD4+ or CD8+ T cells sorted from blood, obtained in a trial of the OX40 agonist ivuxolimab. The receptors originated from an adult with an advanced solid tumor such as melanoma, head and neck, liver or kidney cancer.

The rearrangement links TRBV6-5 to TRBJ1-1; a weak D match, TRBD1 (5 bases). Trimming removed 0 bases at V and 3 bases at J, with 11 bases between. Per the germline V gene, CDR1 is MNHEY and CDR2 is SVGAGI. The CDR3 extends over 15 amino acids. This chain's CDR3 is CASSYSWGGDTEAFF. CDR3 nucleotides: TGTGCCAGCAGTTACTCTTGGGGGGGGGACACTGAAGCTTTCTTT.

The gene calls are TRBV28 and TRBJ1-5; tentative D call: TRBD1 (6 bases). V was shortened by 2 bases and J by 9 bases, with 14 bases between the two germline ends. The CDR3 runs 14 residues. CDR1 and CDR2 (germline): MDHEN, SYDVKM. Written as DNA, the CDR3 is TGTGCCAGCAGTTTAAGAGACAGGCCGGGGCCCCAGCATTTT. This translates into CASSLRDRPGPQHF.

As regards this clone: This CDR3 is also generated by other DNA sequences in the sample. This sequence joins TRBV5-1 and TRBJ1-1, with no clear D. Germline-derived CDR1 and CDR2 are SGHRS and YFSETQ. This CDR3 has 13 residues. V lost 3 bases and J 2 bases, leaving 8 bases between the germline ends. The CDR3 coding sequence is TGCGCCAGCAGCTCGACGGGTAACACTGAAGCTTTCTTT. It is translated as CASSSTGNTEAFF.

The V gene is TRBV10-3, the J gene TRBJ2-7; TRBD1 matches at 10 bases. After removal of 4 bases from V and 5 bases from J, the junction contained 8 bases not matched to a gene. This CDR3 region has 15 residues. Germline loops: CDR1 ENHRY, CDR2 SYGVKD. CDR3 residues: CAISGWDRGINEQYF. As DNA, the CDR3 is TGTGCCATCAGTGGTTGGGACAGGGGAATCAACGAGCAGTACTTC.

This rearrangement joins TRBV2 to TRBJ2-1; TRBD1 might be the D (6 bases). This CDR3 spans 14 amino acids. V was trimmed by 6 bases and J by 7 bases, leaving 16 bases between them. CDR1 SNHLY and CDR2 FYNNEI come from the germline V gene. This CDR3 reads CASRSPQGRNEQFF. The CDR3, as DNA: TGTGCCAGCAGGAGCCCTCAGGGGCGGAATGAGCAGTTCTTC.

The rearrangement links TRBV27 to TRBJ1-2; D remains ambiguous. Trimming left V 0 bases short and J 1 base short, with 6 bases between. The CDR3 sequence is 14 residues long. Germline-derived CDR1 and CDR2 are MNHEY and SMNVEV (reference sequence). CDR3 coding DNA: TGTGCCAGCAGTTTATCCGCAGATAACTATGGCTACACCTTC. Its translation: CASSLSADNYGYTF.

The chain couples TRBV5-6 to TRBJ2-7; the D gene is possibly TRBD1 (8 bases). This CDR3 contains 16 residues. V was pared by 4 bases and J by 0 bases, with 17 bases between. CDR1 and CDR2 (germline): SGHDT, YYEEEE. The CDR3 DNA is TGTGCCAGCAGCCGGAGGACAGGGAGGGCCTCCTACGAGCAGTACTTC. Translating it yields CASSRRTGRASYEQYF. Full variable domain (remainder filled in from reference TRBV5-6 and TRBJ2-7): DAGVTQSPTHLIKTRGQQVTLRCSPKSGHDTVSWYQQALGQGPQFIFQYYEEEERQRGNFPDRFSGHQFPNYSSELNVNALLLGDSALYLCASSRRTGRASYEQYFGPGTRLTVT.

The chain is built from TRBV6-6 and TRBJ2-7; 10 bases are a match to TRBD1. The CDR3 runs to 14 residues. Germline trimming cut 7 bases from V and 4 bases from J; bases unmatched to any gene: 7. Germline assignment: CDR1 MNHNY and CDR2 SVGAGI (reference sequence). The DNA for the CDR3 is TGTGCCAGCAAACCGGGACAGGGGTATTACGAGCAGTACTTC. It specifies CASKPGQGYYEQYF.

The chain links TRBV2 to TRBJ2-7, with D maybe TRBD1 (6 bases). V lost 4 bases, J lost 2 bases, and 12 bases lay in between. The germline gives CDR1 SNHLY, CDR2 FYNNEI. The CDR3 covers 14 residues. CDR3 region: CASSGTVKPYEQYF. CDR3 bases: TGTGCCAGCAGTGGGACAGTCAAACCCTACGAGCAGTACTTC. The full variable domain, its missing parts supplied by reference TRBV2 and TRBJ2-7, is EPEVTQTPSHQVTQMGQEVILRCVPISNHLYFYWYRQILGQKVEFLVSFYNNEISEKSEIFDDQFSVERPDGSNFTLKIRSTKLEDSAMYFCASSGTVKPYEQYFGPGTRLTVT.